This T cell receptor beta chain was identified in a study of shared clonotypes between healthy human individuals. Overall study context: The study enrolled a couple of women and a few men aged 18 to 49. Points from the study as a whole: Only blood was sampled; tissue repertoires likely differ.

Using immunoSEQ multiplex PCR, the repertoire was profiled, and TCRdb retains in-frame clones only, with some absent. The data show about 2 million clones, about 95% seen once. Trimming stripped 2 bases from V and 2 bases from J, with 7 bases between. The CDR3 length is 13 residues. Germline V CDR1 and CDR2: MNHNS, SASEGT. Notes on this clone: Its specificity is not known.

Naivety among CD8 cells was defined by CD45RO negativity and positive CCR7 selection, thereby excluding terminally differentiated effector memory CD45RA+ cells. This chain links TRBV6-1 with TRBJ2-7; D ambiguous. The specimen sequenced was naive CD8+ T cells sorted from blood. The clonotype originates from a man between 18 and 29 years old in good health. The CDR3 bases are TGTGCCAGCAGTGAATCACTTCCCTACGAGCAGTACTTC. Its translation is CASSESLPYEQYF.